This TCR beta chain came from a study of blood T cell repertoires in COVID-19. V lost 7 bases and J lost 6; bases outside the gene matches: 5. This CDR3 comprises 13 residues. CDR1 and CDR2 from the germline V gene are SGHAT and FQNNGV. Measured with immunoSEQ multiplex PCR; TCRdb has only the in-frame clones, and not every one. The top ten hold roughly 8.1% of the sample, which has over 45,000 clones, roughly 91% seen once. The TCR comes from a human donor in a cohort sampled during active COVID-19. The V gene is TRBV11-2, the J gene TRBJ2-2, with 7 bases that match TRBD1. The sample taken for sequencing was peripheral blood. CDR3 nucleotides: TGTGCCAGCACCAGACAGGGAGCCGGGGAGCTGTTTTTT. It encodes CASTRQGAGELFF.